This T cell receptor beta chain was profiled in a study of T cells after yellow fever vaccination (dated by TCRdb to the late 2010s). Describing the broader study: The SMART-Seq v4 Ultra Low Input RNA kit was used to prepare libraries from fractions with low cell numbers. To follow T-cell clones before and after primary and booster YFV17D yellow fever vaccination, bulk TCR alpha and beta repertoires were sequenced over time. The cohort comprised two healthy male donors, one aged 18 to 30 and one aged 30 to 39 years. Blood was drawn at multiple timepoints before and after primary and secondary immunization, with bulk PBMC replicates and cell subsets isolated.

Points the paper makes about the study in general: The study included only a couple of donors, which limits how far the findings can be generalized. Most clones expanded after primary vaccination were re-detected after the booster (almost 97% of CD4 and 80% to 90% of CD8), suggesting broad memory maintenance. Computational filtering was needed because FACS-sorted repertoires could contain abundant contaminating clonotypes from the bulk population. A small fraction of clonotypes appeared in both the CD4 and CD8 compartments, likely as a result of convergent recombination. The secondary T-cell response was weaker than the primary response but faster, peaking on day 5 instead of day 15.

This clonotype was detected only a few times. What antigen it recognizes has not been identified. Base qualities are not provided; no much larger clone lies one nucleotide away. TCR cDNA was made using 5'RACE template switching, a step that added a universal primer site and unique molecular identifiers. cDNA synthesis was primed from both the TCR alpha and TCR beta constant segments. Two PCR steps were used to amplify libraries, with sample barcodes and sequencing adapters being added in the second step. Sequencing of libraries was performed on Illumina HiSeq 2500 (2x100 bp) or NovaSeq (2x150 bp). Concerning the study's data processing: Reads were demultiplexed and collapsed into UMI consensus sequences with MIGEC, and V(D)J alignment was performed with MiXCR. Using edgeR on replicate PBMC samples, clonotypes were called vaccine-responding if FDR was below 0.01 and the log2 fold change was above 5 up to day 15. Each bulk clonotype was labeled CD4 or CD8 based on which sequenced repertoire, CD4 or CD8, contained the clonotype at higher abundance. Clones were called with MiXCR by TCRdb after fastp trimmed the public reads at Q25, and only in-frame beta chains were retained. Entries are consolidated by CDR3 protein sequence, retaining the most common genes and DNA. The V and J calls were determined by TCRdb, not by the authors. Counted in this sample were 500,000 to 700,000 distinct CDR3 sequences; roughly 19% of them appeared once. The ten largest clones take up around 15% of the sample.

The intended sense of this specimen's treatment or condition label: live attenuated yellow fever vaccine strain. Two biological replicates of bulk PBMCs were collected at each blood-draw timepoint. PBMCs were isolated from peripheral blood using a standard Ficoll-Paque protocol. TriZol was used to extract RNA from bulk PBMCs, from CD4 and CD8 fractions, and from dextramer-positive and dextramer-negative fractions. As encoded in the germline V gene, CDR1 is SGHVS while CDR2 is FNYEAQ. Between the V and J ends, shortened by 8 bases and 7 bases respectively, the junction contains 12 bases. Reading from cysteine to phenylalanine, the CDR3 counts 11 amino acids. The read is trimmed to its CDR3 DNA, 33 bases read in frame from base 1.

The starting material was PBMCs, obtained 15 days after the yellow fever booster vaccination. The clonotype comes from a man aged 25 to 40 who received the YFV17D yellow fever vaccine. The chain joins TRBV7-6 to TRBJ2-7; 5 matching bases give a weak D call of TRBD1. Read as DNA, the sequence is TGTGCCAGCGGTCAGGGAAGGGAGCAGTACTTC. This is translated as CASGQGREQYF.